This T cell receptor (beta chain) was recorded in a study of blood T cell repertoires in COVID-19. Study in general: The origin of the acute and convalescent COVID-19 samples was the United States, Italy and Spain. From T cells, B-cell-depleted T cells, or PBMCs came the material, which was cDNA or gDNA.

Germline V gene lookup returns CDR1 MGHRA and CDR2 YSYEKL. The CDR3 is 18 amino acids. V gave up 1 base and J gave up 7 bases; unmatched junction bases: 12. Original handling: For nucleated cells, counts were estimated from reference gene primer amplification. Data came from immunoSEQ multiplex PCR; TCRdb stores just in-frame clones and leaves some out. From that table come the V and J calls and clone size; the DNA was used to work out D and trimming. The sample lists 130,000 to 150,000 clones, approximately 85% occurring once. The Seattle site enrolled patients during active infection and followed them longitudinally.

The receptor was isolated from a woman between 55 and 75 years old with COVID-19, enrolled during active disease. The genes are TRBV4-1 and TRBJ2-1; 11 bases align to TRBD2. Sequencing was carried out using peripheral blood. The CDR3 bases are TGCGCCAGCAGCCAAGTAGTTACTAGCGGGGGAGCGGGGAATGAGCAGTTCTTC. Translation gives CASSQVVTSGGAGNEQFF.